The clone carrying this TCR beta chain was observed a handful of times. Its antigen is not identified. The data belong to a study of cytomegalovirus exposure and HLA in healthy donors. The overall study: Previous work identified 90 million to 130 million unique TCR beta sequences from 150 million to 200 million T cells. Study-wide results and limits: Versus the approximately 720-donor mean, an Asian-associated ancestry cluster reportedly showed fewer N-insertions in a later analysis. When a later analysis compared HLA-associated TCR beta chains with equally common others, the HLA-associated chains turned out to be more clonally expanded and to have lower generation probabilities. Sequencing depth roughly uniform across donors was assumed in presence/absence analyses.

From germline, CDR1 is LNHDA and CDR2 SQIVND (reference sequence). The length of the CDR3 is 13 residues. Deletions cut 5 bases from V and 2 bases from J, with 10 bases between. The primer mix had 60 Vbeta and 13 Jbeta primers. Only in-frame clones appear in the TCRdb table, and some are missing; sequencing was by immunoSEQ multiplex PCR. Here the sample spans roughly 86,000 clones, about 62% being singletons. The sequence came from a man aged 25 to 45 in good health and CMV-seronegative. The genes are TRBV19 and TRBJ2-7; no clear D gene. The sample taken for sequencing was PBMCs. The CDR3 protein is CASSPDWTYEQYF. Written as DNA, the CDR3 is TGTGCCAGTAGTCCCGACTGGACCTACGAGCAGTACTTC.